There are a few counts of the clone carrying this T cell receptor beta chain. What it recognizes is unknown. It was the library that attached unique molecular identifiers to individual cDNA molecules. TCRdb redid the calling of the RACE reads with MiXCR, one entry per CDR3 protein. Of 150,000 to 200,000 distinct CDR3 sequences in the sample, roughly 30% were seen once. These data are taken from a study of human T cells and chemical hapten exposure. The germline V gene encodes CDR1 SQVTM and CDR2 ANQGSEA. This CDR3 is 14 amino acids long. V gave up 4 bases and J gave up 3 bases, with 14 bases separating them. Time point of the sample: pre-sensitization, week 0. Treatment given: therapeutic diphenylcyclopropenone sensitization with weekly scalp DPC. People who gave samples had alopecia, were 18 to 70 years old, and were suitable for DPC. General study points: Those TCRs sitting above 1 in 1000 frequency stayed the same with DPC sensitization. In comparison with controls, expanded TCRs gave rise to a significantly larger number of large CDR3 similarity clusters.

This chain joins TRBV29-1 and TRBJ2-3; unclear D gene. The TCR originated in a woman in her thirties with alopecia areata. Some clones in this sample may be carry-over from other donors' samples. Here the sequenced sample was whole blood, taken in connection with sensitization to the hapten diphenylcyclopropenone (DPC). The CDR3 DNA is TGCAGCGTTGTGATTGGCGGCCGGACAGATACGCAGTATTTT. Amino acid sequence: CSVVIGGRTDTQYF.